Listed here are 7 T cell receptor beta chains from one sample, sequenced in a study of blood T cell repertoires in COVID-19. TCRdb's copy holds only in-frame clones and misses some; the assay was immunoSEQ multiplex PCR. The sample holds 120,000 to 150,000 clones; approximately 80% are singletons and the top ten take 7.5% to 9.5%. Sequencing input: peripheral blood. The receptor source for this set is a human donor with acute or convalescent COVID-19. The donor label of this sample is uncertain.

This chain uses TRBV2 with TRBJ2-7; D possibly corresponds to TRBD1 (6 bases). Trimming took 6 bases from V and 1 from J, leaving 10 bases between them. This CDR3 contains 13 residues. Germline V gives CDR1 SNHLY, CDR2 FYNNEI. The CDR3 DNA reads as TGTGCCAGCAGAGAAACAGGGTCCTACGAGCAGTACTTC. Translation gives CASRETGSYEQYF.

For this clone: A read error may be the cause here, since a much bigger clone is one base away. J is TRBJ1-1 and V is TRBV19; 7 positions match TRBD1. This CDR3 is built from 12 residues. Losses at the gene ends were 5 bases for V and 4 bases for J; bases not matched to a gene: 1. Germline values: CDR1 LNHDA, CDR2 SQIVND (reference sequence). CDR3 in amino acids: CASSQGGTEAFF. CDR3 nucleotides: TGTGCCAGTAGTCAGGGGGGCACTGAAGCTTTCTTT.

This clone was picked up a small number of times. The genes are TRBV5-1 and TRBJ2-4; 8 bases line up with TRBD1. This CDR3 is built from 15 residues. V lost 5 bases to trimming and J lost 5 bases; unmatched junction nucleotides: 9. Germline CDR1 and CDR2: SGHRS and YFSETQ. CDR3 nucleotides: TGCGCCAGCAGTTTAACCTCGGACAGGGAAAACATTCAGTACTTC. Protein: CASSLTSDRENIQYF.

The genes are TRBV30 and TRBJ1-1; 7 nucleotides line up with TRBD1. Per the germline V gene, CDR1 is GTSNPN and CDR2 is SVGIG (reference sequence). The CDR3 contains 14 residues. J lost 4 bases, V lost 0 bases, and 5 bases had no gene match. The CDR3 sequence: CAWSVPQGGTEAFF. The CDR3 DNA follows: TGTGCCTGGAGTGTACCCCAGGGGGGCACTGAAGCTTTCTTT.

This clone appeared a single time. This chain uses TRBV27 with TRBJ1-6; 7 bases agree with TRBD1. V was clipped by 5 bases and J by 7 bases; unmatched bases: 8. Germline values: CDR1 MNHEY, CDR2 SMNVEV (reference sequence). This CDR3 comprises 15 residues. DNA for the CDR3: TGTGCCAGCAGTCCCGAATTACAGGGGAATTCACCCCTCCACTTT. It encodes CASSPELQGNSPLHF.

The rearrangement uses TRBV2 and TRBJ1-2; TRBD1 is a possible D gene (6 bases). This CDR3 is built from 15 residues. Germline V gives CDR1 SNHLY, CDR2 FYNNEI. The V and J ends lost 6 bases and 2 bases respectively, with 16 bases between them. This CDR3 reads CASRLLTGHNYGYTF. In DNA form, the CDR3 reads TGTGCCAGCAGGCTGTTGACAGGCCACAACTATGGCTACACCTTC.

This rearrangement joins TRBV6-5 to TRBJ2-7; D perhaps matches TRBD1 (6 bases). CDR1 is MNHEY, CDR2 SVGAGI, per germline. Trimming cost V 4 bases and J 2 bases, with 12 bases left between them. The CDR3 is made up of 14 amino acids. CDR3 in DNA: TGTGCCAGCAGTTTGGGACATGGAGCCTACGAGCAGTACGTC. Protein: CASSLGHGAYEQYV.